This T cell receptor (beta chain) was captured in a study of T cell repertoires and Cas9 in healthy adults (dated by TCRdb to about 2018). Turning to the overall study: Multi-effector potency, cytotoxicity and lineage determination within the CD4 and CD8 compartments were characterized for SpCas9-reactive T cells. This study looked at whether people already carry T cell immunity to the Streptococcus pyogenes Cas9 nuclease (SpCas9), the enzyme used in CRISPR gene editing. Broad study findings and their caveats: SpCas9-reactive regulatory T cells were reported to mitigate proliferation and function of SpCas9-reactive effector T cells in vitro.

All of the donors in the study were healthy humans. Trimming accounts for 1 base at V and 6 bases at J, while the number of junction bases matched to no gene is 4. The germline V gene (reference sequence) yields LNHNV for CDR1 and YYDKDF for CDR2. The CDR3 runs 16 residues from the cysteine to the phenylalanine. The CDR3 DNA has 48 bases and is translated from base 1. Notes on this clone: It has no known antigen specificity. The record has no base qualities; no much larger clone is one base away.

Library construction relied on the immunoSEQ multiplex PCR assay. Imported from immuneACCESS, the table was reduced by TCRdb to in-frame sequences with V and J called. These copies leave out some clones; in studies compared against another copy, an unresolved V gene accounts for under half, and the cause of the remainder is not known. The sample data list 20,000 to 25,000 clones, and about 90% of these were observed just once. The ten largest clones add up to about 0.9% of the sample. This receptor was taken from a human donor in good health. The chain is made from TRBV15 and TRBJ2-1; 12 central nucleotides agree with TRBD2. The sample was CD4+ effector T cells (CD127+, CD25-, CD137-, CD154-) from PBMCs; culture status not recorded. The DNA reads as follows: TGTGCCACCAGCAGAGCCGGGACTAGCGGGCCCAATGAGCAGTTCTTC. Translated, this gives CATSRAGTSGPNEQFF.